This TCR beta chain was retrieved from a study of PD-1 blockade in classical Hodgkin lymphoma (dated by TCRdb to 2020 to 2021). A note on the overall study: Nivolumab dosing was 3 mg/kg intravenously every 2 weeks, continuing until either disease progression or unacceptable toxicity. A peripheral blood immune signature of response to PD-1 blockade in classical Hodgkin lymphoma was defined using TCR beta sequencing and CyTOF. Broader findings and caveats from the paper: Trial patients with a complete response had baseline diversity similar to that of newly diagnosed patients, while partial responders and progressors had significantly lower diversity. Newly diagnosed patients were reported to have lower baseline TCR diversity than healthy donors, and relapsed/refractory patients were reported to have lower baseline TCR diversity still. Patients starting nivolumab less than 1 year after ASCT had lower diversity and were excluded from later analyses to avoid confounding by immune reconstitution. A significant rise by C4D1 was seen in CD4+ but not CD8+ TCR diversity (p=0.0027 vs p=0.16), with the rise being most apparent in complete responders (p=0.02). Only a single clinical trial cohort was studied, and what caused the repertoire differences, possibly disease activity or prior therapy, remained undefined.

A note on this clone: No cognate antigen has been identified for it. No much larger clone exists at a distance of one base, and base qualities are not known.

What the time point label conveys for this sample: cycle 4 day 1 (C4D1), after 5 to 7 weeks of nivolumab. Every trial patient had relapsed following autologous stem cell transplantation, and prior brentuximab vedotin exposure was what differed among cohorts A, B and C. The trial cohort included 50 to 70 patients with relapsed/refractory classical Hodgkin lymphoma, and each patient had a best overall response of complete response, partial response or progressive disease. Trial patients were treated with single-agent nivolumab in the multi-cohort phase II CheckMate 205 trial. An independent review committee assessed best overall response by applying the 2007 International Working Group response criteria. PBMCs from the trial were collected at three points: immediately before nivolumab initiation (C1D1), and during therapy at cycle 2 day 1 and cycle 4 day 1. Peripheral blood was collected in 8 mL Vacutainer Cell Preparation Tubes, from which PBMCs were isolated by centrifugation and then cryopreserved.

The Qiagen DNeasy kit was used to extract genomic DNA from unsorted PBMCs and from the negatively selected CD4+ and CD8+ fractions. Amplification of TCR beta CDR3 regions was done by immunoSEQ multiplex PCR with primers that anneal to V and J segments. A synthetic immune receptor repertoire was used to minimize amplification bias, and any residual bias was removed computationally once sequencing was done. The published analysis was carried out like this. Custom Python scripts were used to quantify repertoire diversity as the Shannon entropy index. Unsorted, CD4+ and CD8+ repertoires were analyzed separately, except in combined analyses where CD4+ and CD8+ sequences were merged in silico. A clone was considered expanded if an increase in frequency of at least 2-fold after treatment relative to C1D1 was found, and a pseudocount of 0.5 was applied to clones undetected at baseline. Clones with 0 or 1 copy at C1D1 were classified as singleton clones, and clones with 2 or more copies were classified as non-singleton clones. Clones expanded in unsorted samples were assigned a CD4+, CD8+ or unknown annotation through matching of protein sequences in sorted samples from the same patient. Wilcoxon tests on paired samples were used to test changes in diversity from C1D1 to C4D1. Sourced from immuneACCESS, this table was stored by TCRdb with only in-frame sequences that have V and J called. A share of the clones is absent; for the studies checked, an unresolved V gene accounts for under half, and the remainder has no known explanation. V and J calls and clone size come straight from that table; D and trimming were deduced from the DNA. Recorded for this sample are 34,000 or so clones; around 80% of them occurred a single time. Together, the top ten hold 17% of the sample.

Sequencing was performed on peripheral blood mononuclear cells (PBMCs), taken before the fourth cycle of nivolumab. This TCR derives from a human donor with classical Hodgkin lymphoma.

CDR3 sequence: CASSYEAGRAAGEAFF. The nucleotide sequence is given as TGTGCCAGCAGCTATGAGGCTGGACGGGCTGCAGGTGAAGCTTTCTTT. The V gene is TRBV11-3 and the J gene is TRBJ1-1; the D gene cannot be resolved reliably. The CDR3 holds 16 amino acids from the cysteine to the phenylalanine. Of the read, only the CDR3 DNA is kept; its 48 bases are in frame from base 1. CDR1 and CDR2 (SGHNT, YENEEA) derive from the germline V gene. V sheds 4 bases and J sheds 7 bases, leaving 22 bases between their ends.